The clone carrying this T cell receptor beta chain counts as large. The antigen is undetermined. The V gene's germline CDR1 is SEHNR and CDR2 FQNEAQ (reference sequence). The V segment lost 6 bases and the J segment 4 bases; nucleotides outside the gene matches: 5. The CDR3 consists of 14 residues. These data come from a study of T cell responses to AZD1222 COVID-19 vaccine. Findings and caveats of the study: Only a handful of AZD1222 recipients were seropositive at baseline. Repertoire sampling was restricted to post-peak T cell response timepoints.

Generated by immunoSEQ multiplex PCR, the TCRdb table keeps only in-frame clones and is missing some. Of 25,000 to 30,000 clones in the sample, 92% were seen once. The sequence came from an adult who received the AZD1222 COVID-19 vaccine. The V call is TRBV7-9, the J call TRBJ2-1; TRBD2 aligns across 8 bases. The source was peripheral blood, collected 28 days after the second AZD1222 dose. DNA for the CDR3: TGTGCCAGCAGGGGTCCTAGCGGGTACAATGAGCAGTTCTTC. This sequence encodes CASRGPSGYNEQFF. Full variable domain (rest looked up from reference TRBV7-9 and TRBJ2-1): DTGVSQNPRHKITKRGQNVTFRCDPISEHNRLYWYRQTLGQGPEFLTYFQNEAQLEKSRLLSDRFSAERPKGSFSTLEIQRTEQGDSAMYLCASRGPSGYNEQFFGPGTRLTVL.